The TCR beta chain described here comes from a study of blood T cell repertoires in COVID-19. Overall study: Spain, Italy and the United States supplied samples that represented acute and convalescent COVID-19. Sample material is recorded as cDNA or gDNA derived from T cells, B-cell-depleted T cells, or PBMCs.

Original methodology: Reference gene primers were amplified, and this amplification served to estimate nucleated cell counts. The assay was immunoSEQ multiplex PCR, and TCRdb's table has in-frame clones only and misses some. That table supplies the V and J calls and clone size; D and trimming were determined from the DNA. The data contain about 150,000 clones, about 79% of them singletons. The germline V gene encodes CDR1 SGHRS and CDR2 YFSETQ. The CDR3 is made up of 14 amino acids. Trimming cost V 0 bases and J 6 bases, with 12 bases left between them. This rearrangement joins TRBV5-1 to TRBJ2-5; D is perhaps TRBD2 (6 bases). This clonotype was obtained from a woman in her sixties or seventies with acute or convalescent COVID-19. Sequenced sample: peripheral blood. This CDR3 reads CASSLAGREKTQYF. The CDR3 region has the DNA TGCGCCAGCAGCTTGGCCGGGCGGGAAAAGACCCAGTACTTC.